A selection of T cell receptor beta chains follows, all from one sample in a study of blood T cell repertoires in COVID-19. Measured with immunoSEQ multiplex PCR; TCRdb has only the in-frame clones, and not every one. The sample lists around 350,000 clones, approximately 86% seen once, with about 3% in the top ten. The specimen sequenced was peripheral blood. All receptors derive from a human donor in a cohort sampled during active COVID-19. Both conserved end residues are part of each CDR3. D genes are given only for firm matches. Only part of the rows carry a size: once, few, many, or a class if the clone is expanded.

cdr3_nt: TGTGCCAGCAGGTACAGGGGCGAAACCGGGGAGCTGTTTTTT
cdr3_aa: CASRYRGETGELFF
v_call: TRBV6-5
j_call: TRBJ2-2
clone_size: NA
d_call: TRBD1

cdr3_nt: TGTGCCAGCAGCCCCCCGGGACAGGGGTCCTACGAGCAGTACTTC
cdr3_aa: CASSPPGQGSYEQYF
v_call: TRBV28
j_call: TRBJ2-7
clone_size: NA
d_call: TRBD1

cdr3_nt: TGTGCCAGCAGCCCGGAAGGGACAGGGGTTCGTGGCTACACCTTC
cdr3_aa: CASSPEGTGVRGYTF
v_call: TRBV5-4
j_call: TRBJ1-2
clone_size: NA
d_call: TRBD1

cdr3_nt: TGCGCCAGCAGCTTGGGGACAGGTGCGGAGTATTCACCCCTCCACTTT
cdr3_aa: CASSLGTGAEYSPLHF
v_call: TRBV5-1
j_call: TRBJ1-6
clone_size: once
d_call: TRBD1

cdr3_nt: TGTGCCAGCAGGGGGGCGGGACTAACAACGCGGGAGCAGTACTTC
cdr3_aa: CASRGAGLTTREQYF
v_call: TRBV6-5
j_call: TRBJ2-7
clone_size: NA
d_call: NA

cdr3_nt: TGTGCCAGCAAGACTAGCGGGGGGCATACCAACACAGATACGCAGTATTTT
cdr3_aa: CASKTSGGHTNTDTQYF
v_call: TRBV7-2
j_call: TRBJ2-3
clone_size: NA
d_call: TRBD2

cdr3_nt: TGTGCCAGCACCAAAGAAGGACAGGGGAGGAACACTGAAGCTTTCTTT
cdr3_aa: CASTKEGQGRNTEAFF
v_call: TRBV2
j_call: TRBJ1-1
clone_size: NA
d_call: TRBD1

cdr3_nt: TGTGCCAGCAGGTGGGACTCCGCGGTAAATGAGCAGTTCTTC
cdr3_aa: CASRWDSAVNEQFF
v_call: TRBV7-2
j_call: TRBJ2-1
clone_size: NA
d_call: NA

cdr3_nt: TGTGCCAGCTATTCCCGGGACTCTCCCCACGAGCAGTACTTC
cdr3_aa: CASYSRDSPHEQYF
v_call: TRBV28
j_call: TRBJ2-7
clone_size: NA
d_call: NA

cdr3_nt: TGTGCCAGCAGCCAAGCAGCAGGGGGCAGGAACACTGAAGCTTTCTTT
cdr3_aa: CASSQAAGGRNTEAFF
v_call: TRBV9
j_call: TRBJ1-1
clone_size: NA
d_call: TRBD1

cdr3_nt: TGTGCCAGCAGACTCGAACAGGGTCGGCAGTACTTC
cdr3_aa: CASRLEQGRQYF
v_call: TRBV3-1/TRBV3-2
j_call: TRBJ2-7
clone_size: NA
d_call: NA

cdr3_nt: TGTGCCAGCAGACAACCCGGGACTAGCGGCCGGGGTGAGCAGTTCTTC
cdr3_aa: CASRQPGTSGRGEQFF
v_call: TRBV25-1
j_call: TRBJ2-1
clone_size: NA
d_call: TRBD2

cdr3_nt: TGTGCCAGCAGTTTAAAGGGGCCCTCGGTGAACACTGAAGCTTTCTTT
cdr3_aa: CASSLKGPSVNTEAFF
v_call: TRBV27
j_call: TRBJ1-1
clone_size: NA
d_call: NA

cdr3_nt: TGCGCCAGCAGCTCCCGGGTAGGGGGCGATGAGACCCAGTACTTC
cdr3_aa: CASSSRVGGDETQYF
v_call: TRBV5-1
j_call: TRBJ2-5
clone_size: NA
d_call: TRBD1

cdr3_nt: TGTGCCAGCAACAAAGAACAGGGAAATGAGCAGTTCTTC
cdr3_aa: CASNKEQGNEQFF
v_call: TRBV2
j_call: TRBJ2-1
clone_size: NA
d_call: NA

cdr3_nt: TGTGCCAGTGGAGATTTGGTGGGTCAGCCCCAGCATTTT
cdr3_aa: CASGDLVGQPQHF
v_call: TRBV6-5
j_call: TRBJ1-5
clone_size: NA
d_call: NA

cdr3_nt: TGTGCCTGGAGTGTTTGGGGGGGCGATGAGCAGTTCTTC
cdr3_aa: CAWSVWGGDEQFF
v_call: TRBV30
j_call: TRBJ2-1
clone_size: NA
d_call: NA

cdr3_nt: TGTGCCAGCAGCTTAGGGGCTAACGGGAGTGGCTATGAGCAGTTCTTC
cdr3_aa: CASSLGANGSGYEQFF
v_call: TRBV7-2
j_call: TRBJ2-1
clone_size: NA
d_call: NA

cdr3_nt: TGTGCCACCAGCAGAGTCCCCCCGACAGGGGGCCTCTACGAGCAGTACTTC
cdr3_aa: CATSRVPPTGGLYEQYF
v_call: TRBV15
j_call: TRBJ2-7
clone_size: NA
d_call: TRBD1

cdr3_nt: TGTGCCAGCAGCCTCGACTTCTACGAGCAGTACTTC
cdr3_aa: CASSLDFYEQYF
v_call: TRBV7-9
j_call: TRBJ2-7
clone_size: NA
d_call: NA

cdr3_nt: TGTGCCAGTAGTATTGCCACAGGGCCCCCCGCAGATACGCAGTATTTT
cdr3_aa: CASSIATGPPADTQYF
v_call: TRBV19
j_call: TRBJ2-3
clone_size: NA
d_call: NA

cdr3_nt: TGTGCCAGCAGCCTGACTAGCGGGGGTGAAGGGGAGCTGTTTTTT
cdr3_aa: CASSLTSGGEGELFF
v_call: TRBV7-2
j_call: TRBJ2-2
clone_size: NA
d_call: TRBD2

cdr3_nt: TGTGCCAGCAGCAAGCCGACAGGGGGCCCCGGAGAGCAGTACTTC
cdr3_aa: CASSKPTGGPGEQYF
v_call: TRBV5-4
j_call: TRBJ2-7
clone_size: NA
d_call: TRBD1

cdr3_nt: TGTGCCAGCAGTCTAGGACTAGCGGGGGGCCGAATCAATGAGCAGTTCTTC
cdr3_aa: CASSLGLAGGRINEQFF
v_call: TRBV6-6
j_call: TRBJ2-1
clone_size: NA
d_call: TRBD2

cdr3_nt: TGCAGTGCTAGTGAGGCGGCTAGCGGGAACTACGAGCAGTACTTC
cdr3_aa: CSASEAASGNYEQYF
v_call: TRBV20-1
j_call: TRBJ2-7
clone_size: few
d_call: TRBD2

cdr3_nt: TGTGCCAGCAGCCAGCTGACAGGGCTGGGCGAGCAGTACTTC
cdr3_aa: CASSQLTGLGEQYF
v_call: TRBV14
j_call: TRBJ2-7
clone_size: NA
d_call: TRBD1

cdr3_nt: TGTGCCACTCCCCGAGTGGGACAGAAAGCTAACTATGGCTACACCTTC
cdr3_aa: CATPRVGQKANYGYTF
v_call: TRBV7-9
j_call: TRBJ1-2
clone_size: NA
d_call: TRBD1

cdr3_nt: TGCGCCAGCAGCCAAGGGGCCGTGAGGAACACTGAAGCTTTCTTT
cdr3_aa: CASSQGAVRNTEAFF
v_call: TRBV4-1
j_call: TRBJ1-1
clone_size: NA
d_call: NA

cdr3_nt: TGTGCCAGCAGCCTGGGACAGCAATACGAGCAGTACTTC
cdr3_aa: CASSLGQQYEQYF
v_call: TRBV12-3/TRBV12-4
j_call: TRBJ2-7
clone_size: NA
d_call: TRBD1

cdr3_nt: TGTGCCAGCAGCTTTCAGACAGGGGCGGAGAACACCGGGGAGCTGTTTTTT
cdr3_aa: CASSFQTGAENTGELFF
v_call: TRBV7-2
j_call: TRBJ2-2
clone_size: NA
d_call: TRBD1

cdr3_nt: TGTGCCAGCAGCACACCAGCGGGAGGGAGCTCCTACAATGAGCAGTTCTTC
cdr3_aa: CASSTPAGGSSYNEQFF
v_call: TRBV7-6
j_call: TRBJ2-1
clone_size: NA
d_call: TRBD2

cdr3_nt: TGTGCCAGCAGACCCGCGCCTAGCGGATCCTACGAGCAGTACTTC
cdr3_aa: CASRPAPSGSYEQYF
v_call: TRBV4-2
j_call: TRBJ2-7
clone_size: NA
d_call: TRBD2

cdr3_nt: TGTGCCAGCAGCCCAACGACAGGGCCACGCTCTGGAAACACCATATATTTT
cdr3_aa: CASSPTTGPRSGNTIYF
v_call: TRBV3-1/TRBV3-2
j_call: TRBJ1-3
clone_size: NA
d_call: TRBD1

cdr3_nt: TGTGCCAGCAGCTTATATCCCTACGAGCAGTACTTC
cdr3_aa: CASSLYPYEQYF
v_call: TRBV7-9
j_call: TRBJ2-7
clone_size: NA
d_call: NA

cdr3_nt: TGTGCCAGTATCCCCCGCGGGGGATTAGGGATGAACACTGAAGCTTTCTTT
cdr3_aa: CASIPRGGLGMNTEAFF
v_call: TRBV19
j_call: TRBJ1-1
clone_size: NA
d_call: NA

cdr3_nt: TGTGCCAGCAGTTCAGGGGGCTCTTGGAACACTGAAGCTTTCTTT
cdr3_aa: CASSSGGSWNTEAFF
v_call: TRBV28
j_call: TRBJ1-1
clone_size: once
d_call: TRBD1

cdr3_nt: TGCGCCAGCAGTAAGAGGACTAGCGGGGGGGCGGTGAGGTCCCCCCAAGAGACCCAGTACTTC
cdr3_aa: CASSKRTSGGAVRSPQETQYF
v_call: TRBV5-1
j_call: TRBJ2-5
clone_size: NA
d_call: TRBD2

cdr3_nt: TGTGCCAGCAGCTTGGTACTCGCCAATGGCTACACCTTC
cdr3_aa: CASSLVLANGYTF
v_call: TRBV5-8
j_call: TRBJ1-2
clone_size: NA
d_call: NA

cdr3_nt: TGTGCCAGCAGCCAAGATGGAAAAACTAGCGTATACAATGAGCAGTTCTTC
cdr3_aa: CASSQDGKTSVYNEQFF
v_call: TRBV3-1/TRBV3-2
j_call: TRBJ2-1
clone_size: NA
d_call: TRBD2

cdr3_nt: TGTGCCAGCAGCAGCAGGGAATATAATTCACCCCTCCACTTT
cdr3_aa: CASSSREYNSPLHF
v_call: TRBV7-9
j_call: TRBJ1-6
clone_size: NA
d_call: NA

cdr3_nt: TGTGCCAGCTCTTGGTCCGGACAGCATGGCTACACCTTC
cdr3_aa: CASSWSGQHGYTF
v_call: TRBV28
j_call: TRBJ1-2
clone_size: NA
d_call: NA

cdr3_nt: TGTGCCAGTACCCCACCAGGACTAGCGGGGGACACAGATACGCAGTATTTT
cdr3_aa: CASTPPGLAGDTDTQYF
v_call: TRBV19
j_call: TRBJ2-3
clone_size: NA
d_call: TRBD2

cdr3_nt: TGTGCCAGCAGCTTCGGTGACACCCGTCTGGCTGAAGCTTTCTTT
cdr3_aa: CASSFGDTRLAEAFF
v_call: TRBV13
j_call: TRBJ1-1
clone_size: NA
d_call: NA